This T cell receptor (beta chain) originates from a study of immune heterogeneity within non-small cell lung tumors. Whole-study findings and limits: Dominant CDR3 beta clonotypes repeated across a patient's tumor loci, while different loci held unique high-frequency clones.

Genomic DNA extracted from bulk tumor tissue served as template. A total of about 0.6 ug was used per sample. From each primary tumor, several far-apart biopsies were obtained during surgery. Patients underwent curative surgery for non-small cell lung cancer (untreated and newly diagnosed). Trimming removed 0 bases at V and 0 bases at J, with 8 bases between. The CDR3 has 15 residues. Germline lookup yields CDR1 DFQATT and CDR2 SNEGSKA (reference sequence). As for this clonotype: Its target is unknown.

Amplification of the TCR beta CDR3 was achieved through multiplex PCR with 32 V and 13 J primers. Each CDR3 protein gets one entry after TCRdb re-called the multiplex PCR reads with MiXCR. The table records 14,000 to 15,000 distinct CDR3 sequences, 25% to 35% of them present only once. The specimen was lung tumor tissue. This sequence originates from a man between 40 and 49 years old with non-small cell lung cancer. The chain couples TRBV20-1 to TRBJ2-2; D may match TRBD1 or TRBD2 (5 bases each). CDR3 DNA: TGCAGTGCTAGAGATGGGGGAGCGAACACCGGGGAGCTGTTTTTT. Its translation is CSARDGGANTGELFF.